One and the same sample provided the 6 T cell receptor beta chains below, sequenced in a study of read filtering for tumor transcriptome and immune sequencing. The library was built from around 380 ng RNA with molecular barcoded adaptors for alpha/delta and beta/gamma chains. TCRdb processed the reads anew with MiXCR; each CDR3 protein has one entry. The sample contains tens of thousands of distinct CDR3 sequences, 20% to 25% of which appear only once. Sequencing used a population of CD138-negative cells sorted from bone marrow. All receptors derive from a donor aged 40 or over with multiple myeloma.

This clonotype came up many times. The CDR3 DNA reads TGTGCCAGCAGCCACGTTCAGGGCTCCTTCTACGAGCAGTACTTC. Protein product: CASSHVQGSFYEQYF. The J gene is TRBJ2-7, the V gene TRBV11-2; D may be TRBD1 (5 bases). Per the germline V gene, CDR1 is SGHAT and CDR2 is FQNNGV. The CDR3 runs to 15 residues. Trimming left V 5 bases short and J 3 bases short, with 17 bases between. The entire variable domain, with the rest obtained from reference TRBV11-2 and TRBJ2-7, is as follows: EAGVAQSPRYKIIEKRQSVAFWCNPISGHATLYWYQQILGQGPKLLIQFQNNGVVDDSQLPKDRFSAERLKGVDSTLKIQPAKLEDSAVYLCASSHVQGSFYEQYFGPGTRLTVT.

This clonotype came up many times. The chain is built from TRBV28 and TRBJ1-5; maybe TRBD1 (5 bases). From germline, CDR1 is MDHEN and CDR2 SYDVKM. V was clipped by 3 bases and J by 4 bases, with 7 bases between them. This CDR3 has 13 amino acids. CDR3 residues: CASSLTANQPQHF. In nucleotides, the CDR3 is TGTGCCAGCAGTTTGACAGCTAATCAGCCCCAGCATTTT.

As to this clonotype: This may stem from a read error, because a much larger clone lies one nucleotide away. The CDR3 does not end in the conserved phenylalanine or tryptophan, so this is likely a read error. The rearrangement joins TRBV24-1 to TRBJ2-5; the D gene could be TRBD1 or TRBD2 (5 bases each). Germline V gene lookup returns CDR1 KGHDR and CDR2 SFDVKD. V was clipped by 4 bases and J by 1 base, with 9 bases between them. This CDR3 is 14 amino acids long. CDR3 sequence: CATSEDGAQETQYL. The CDR3, as DNA: TGTGCCACCAGTGAGGACGGGGCCCAAGAGACCCAGTACCTC.

This clonotype occurred a few times. The V call is TRBV14, the J call TRBJ2-4; either TRBD1 or TRBD2 may fit D (5 bases each). V shed 4 bases and J shed 3 bases, with 13 bases lying between them. The CDR3 loop spans 15 amino acids. Germline CDR1 SGHDN, CDR2 FVKESK. The CDR3 is CASSRYGGVKNIQYF. The CDR3 bases are TGTGCCAGCAGCCGGTATGGGGGTGTCAAAAACATTCAGTACTTC. Full variable domain (rest looked up from reference TRBV14 and TRBJ2-4): EAGVTQFPSHSVIEKGQTVTLRCDPISGHDNLYWYRRVMGKEIKFLLHFVKESKQDESGMPNNRFLAERTGGTYSTLKVQPAELEDSGVYFCASSRYGGVKNIQYFGAGTRLSVL.

This clonotype was seen many times. The rearrangement links TRBV12-3 or TRBV12-4 to TRBJ1-5; 7 bases map to TRBD1. J gave up 0 bases and V 6 bases, and 5 bases lay outside the gene matches. This CDR3 has 15 residues. Here the CDR3 reads CASRKGADSNQPQHF. In DNA, the CDR3 is TGTGCCAGCAGAAAGGGGGCGGATAGCAATCAGCCCCAGCATTTT.

This clonotype was found many times. J is TRBJ1-1 and V is TRBV28, with a possible D match to TRBD1 (5 bases). The J call may be in error: the DNA end matches TRBJ1-6 better. In germline, CDR1 is MDHEN, CDR2 SYDVKM. The CDR3 runs 17 residues. The CDR3 protein is CASSLLRGESYNSPLHF. In nucleotides, the CDR3 is TGTGCCAGCAGTTTATTAAGGGGCGAGTCCTATAATTCACCCCTCCACTTT.